The clone carrying this TCR beta chain is medium-sized by share. What it binds is unknown. The data belong to a study of memory CD4+ T cells and cytomegalovirus serostatus. Sequencing was performed with immunoSEQ multiplex PCR; in TCRdb, only in-frame clones are kept and a portion is missing. This table holds tens of thousands of clones, 75% to 85% found once. Single viable CD3+CD4+CD8-CD45RO+ cells were sorted as the memory CD4+ T cells. Donors' CMV status reflects serum IgG against pp150, pp28, p38, p52. Study-level findings and limits: Of 150 to 200 reported CMV TCRbeta sequences, about 67 were found in memory CD4+ repertoires.

Germline values: CDR1 SGHRS, CDR2 YFSETQ. Between the trimmed V and J ends, which lost 5 bases and 1 base, there was a span of 9 bases. The CDR3 runs to 13 residues. This TCR derives from an adult in good health and CMV-seronegative. V usage is TRBV5-1 and J usage is TRBJ1-1; D gene uncertain. The source material was memory CD4+ T cells from blood. The CDR3 protein is CASRIQQNTEAFF. Here the CDR3 DNA reads TGCGCCAGCAGGATCCAACAGAACACTGAAGCTTTCTTT.